This T cell receptor (beta chain) was recovered during a study of T-cell memory formation after mild COVID-19. V was cut by 0 bases and J by 4 bases, with 16 bases left in between. The CDR3 totals 16 residues. Germline values: CDR1 MNHEY, CDR2 SVGAGI. The TCR alpha and TCR beta cDNA libraries, bearing sample barcodes and UMIs, were generated by 5'RACE using constant-segment primers. TCRdb redid the calling of the 5' RACE reads with MiXCR, one entry per CDR3 protein. The data contain roughly 130,000 distinct CDR3 sequences, about 6% of them singletons. The sequence was collected from an adult woman who had mild COVID-19 (a few samples of this study predate the infection). Cell type and time point are not known. The chain employs TRBV6-5 and TRBJ2-7; perhaps TRBD2 as D (6 bases). Sequenced sample: PBMCs or a T cell subset sorted from them (not recorded which). The CDR3 spells CASSYSTLARSYEQYF. CDR3 nucleotides: TGTGCCAGCAGTTACTCGACACTAGCCAGGTCTTACGAGCAGTACTTC.